One and the same sample provided the 18 T cell receptor beta chains below, sequenced in a study of blood T cell repertoires in COVID-19. The data were produced by immunoSEQ multiplex PCR, yet TCRdb's version contains in-frame clones alone and is incomplete. This sample has a few hundred thousand clones, with about 90% found just once. The sequenced material came from peripheral blood. These receptor sequences come from a woman in her twenties or thirties with COVID-19, enrolled during active disease.

The chain combines TRBV18 with TRBJ2-3, with D tentatively TRBD1 (6 bases). This CDR3 has 15 amino acids. V lost 3 bases to trimming and J lost 0 bases, with 10 bases between them. CDR1 and CDR2 (germline): KGHSH, LQKENI. Here the CDR3 DNA reads TGTGCCAGCTCACCCCGGGACATAAGCACAGATACGCAGTATTTT. This translates into CASSPRDISTDTQYF.

This sequence joins TRBV5-1 and TRBJ2-7; TRBD2 agrees at 10 bases. J was trimmed by 6 bases and V by 0 bases; bases with no gene match: 3. Germline V CDR1 and CDR2: SGHRS, YFSETQ. This CDR3 contains 14 residues. This chain's CDR3 is CASSLDSGRIEQYF. DNA for the CDR3: TGCGCCAGCAGCTTGGATAGCGGGAGGATCGAGCAGTACTTC.

The V and J genes are TRBV18 and TRBJ2-5, with 10 positions matching TRBD2. Trimming at V came to 3 bases and at J to 0 bases, leaving 4 bases not matched to a gene. Germline CDR1 is KGHSH and CDR2 is LQKENI. This CDR3 has 16 amino acids. CDR3 loop: CASSPGLAAYQETQYF. DNA for the CDR3: TGTGCCAGCTCACCCGGACTAGCGGCCTACCAAGAGACCCAGTACTTC.

This clone was detected only once. The chain employs TRBV30 and TRBJ2-7, with D maybe TRBD2 (5 bases). The CDR3 runs to 15 residues. V lost 0 bases and J 6 bases, leaving 18 bases between the germline ends. Germline V gives CDR1 GTSNPN, CDR2 SVGIG (reference sequence). The CDR3 region has the DNA TGTGCCTGGAGTGTACTTTCCGCCCGCGAGGGCGAGCAGTACTTC. Protein: CAWSVLSAREGEQYF. The complete variable domain, with remaining parts taken from reference TRBV30 and TRBJ2-7, reads SQTIHQWPATLVQPVGSPLSLECTVEGTSNPNLYWYRQAAGRGLQLLFYSVGIGQISSEVPQNLSASRPQDRQFILSSKKLLLSDSGFYLCAWSVLSAREGEQYFGPGTRLTVT.

Concerning this clone itself: Other DNA sequences in this specimen translate into the identical CDR3. J is TRBJ1-3 and V is TRBV5-6; D is undetermined. This CDR3 contains 15 residues. Per the germline V gene, CDR1 is SGHDT and CDR2 is YYEEEE. Between the trimmed V and J ends, which lost 0 bases and 0 bases, there was a span of 7 bases. The CDR3 loop is CASSLVPNSGNTIYF. DNA of the CDR3: TGTGCCAGCAGCTTGGTCCCAAACTCTGGAAACACCATATATTTT.

This chain connects TRBV28 to TRBJ1-5, with D maybe TRBD1 (6 bases). The V gene lost 3 bases and the J gene lost 7 bases, with 13 bases spanning the gap. This CDR3 is built from 14 residues. Germline V gene data show CDR1 as MDHEN and CDR2 as SYDVKM. This chain's CDR3 is CASSFRGSSQPQHF. The CDR3 nucleotides are TGTGCCAGCAGTTTTAGGGGGTCCAGCCAGCCCCAGCATTTT.

This chain uses TRBV6-2 or TRBV6-3 with TRBJ2-1; perhaps TRBD2 as D (6 bases). This CDR3 has 15 residues. Germline V gene sequence: CDR1 MNHEY, CDR2 SVGEGT. Trimming cost V 2 bases and J 4 bases, with 12 bases left between them. CDR3 in DNA: TGTGCCAGCAGTTACGAGGCGGGGCGGTACAATGAGCAGTTCTTC. Translated: CASSYEAGRYNEQFF.

The chain links TRBV5-8 to TRBJ2-7, with a weak D call TRBD1 (5 bases). V lost 2 bases to trimming and J lost 5 bases, with 11 bases between them. CDR1 is SGHTS, CDR2 YDEGEE, per germline. This CDR3 comprises 13 residues. The CDR3 sequence is CASSFSQGHEQYF. The DNA of the CDR3 is TGTGCCAGCAGCTTCTCGCAGGGCCACGAGCAGTACTTC.

The V and J genes are TRBV15 and TRBJ2-3; the D gene is possibly TRBD1 (5 bases). CDR1 and CDR2 from the germline V gene are LNHNV and YYDKDF (reference sequence). CDR3 length: 18 amino acids. V was shortened by 0 bases and J by 2 bases, with 18 bases between the two germline ends. The CDR3 loop is CATSRELDPGNPTDTQYF. For the CDR3, the DNA is TGTGCCACCAGCAGAGAATTGGACCCAGGGAATCCCACAGATACGCAGTATTTT.

V usage is TRBV5-5 and J usage is TRBJ1-1; a possible D gene is TRBD1 (5 bases). Deletions cut 2 bases from V and 4 bases from J, with 15 bases between. This CDR3 has 15 residues. The V gene's germline CDR1 is SGHKS and CDR2 YYEKEE (reference sequence). As DNA, the CDR3 is TGTGCCAGCAGCTTACGCGCAGGGCCGGGCACTGAAGCTTTCTTT. Translating gives CASSLRAGPGTEAFF.

The V and J genes are TRBV9 and TRBJ2-7; 14 bases are shared with TRBD2. J lost 3 bases, V lost 3 bases, and 8 bases had no gene match. The CDR3 has 17 amino acids. Per germline, CDR1 SGDLS and CDR2 YYNGEE. The CDR3 coding sequence is TGTGCCAGCAGCGACGGGACTAGCGGGAGAAATATCTACGAGCAGTACTTC. Encoded protein: CASSDGTSGRNIYEQYF.

The chain joins TRBV5-6 to TRBJ1-1; D is possibly TRBD1 (5 bases). Germline loops: CDR1 SGHDT, CDR2 YYEEEE. The CDR3 runs to 15 residues. Trimming cost V 4 bases and J 3 bases, with 16 bases left between them. CDR3 protein: CASSTPGRQYTEAFF. As DNA, the CDR3 is TGTGCCAGCAGCACCCCAGGGCGGCAGTACACTGAAGCTTTCTTT.

V gene TRBV7-9 combines with J gene TRBJ1-4, with no clear D. The V gene's germline CDR1 is SEHNR and CDR2 FQNEAQ (reference sequence). There are 14 residues in the CDR3. The V gene lost 4 bases and the J gene lost 10 bases, with 16 bases spanning the gap. The CDR3 DNA is TGTGCCAGCAGCTCAGCGAGAGACGAGGGAAAACTGTTTTTT. Its translation: CASSSARDEGKLFF. Together with reference TRBV7-9 and TRBJ1-4, the CDR3 gives the full variable domain: DTGVSQNPRHKITKRGQNVTFRCDPISEHNRLYWYRQTLGQGPEFLTYFQNEAQLEKSRLLSDRFSAERPKGSFSTLEIQRTEQGDSAMYLCASSSARDEGKLFFGSGTQLSVL.

The V call is TRBV5-1, the J call TRBJ1-6; 7 bases map to TRBD1. Germline V gives CDR1 SGHRS, CDR2 YFSETQ. CDR3 length: 17 residues. With V trimmed by 4 bases and J by 0 bases, 7 bases remained unmatched. The CDR3: CASSLTGPSSYNSPLHF. In nucleotides, the CDR3 is TGCGCCAGCAGCCTGACAGGGCCTAGCTCCTATAATTCACCCCTCCACTTT.

This CDR3 reads CASSFMPGQEKYEQYF. CDR3 sequence (DNA): TGTGCCAGCAGTTTCATGCCGGGACAGGAAAAATACGAGCAGTACTTC. The chain is built from TRBV6-7 and TRBJ2-7; 8 bases match TRBD1. TRBV6-7 has ORF status, its function being uncertain. Trimming at V came to 4 bases and at J to 4 bases, leaving 12 bases not matched to a gene. CDR3 length: 16 residues.

This chain joins TRBV7-9 and TRBJ1-1, with a weak D call TRBD1 (5 bases). CDR1 is SEHNR and CDR2 is FQNEAQ in the germline V gene (reference sequence). CDR3 length: 15 amino acids. V was cut by 0 bases and J by 6 bases, with 14 bases left in between. This chain's CDR3 is CASSLALGPRAEAFF. In DNA form, the CDR3 reads TGTGCCAGCAGCTTAGCTCTGGGGCCACGAGCTGAAGCTTTCTTT.

V and J are TRBV10-3 and TRBJ1-1; 8 bases line up with TRBD1. The trim removed 7 bases at V and 0 bases at J, leaving 4 bases unmatched. This CDR3 is built from 14 residues. CDR1 and CDR2 from the germline V gene are ENHRY and SYGVKD. This CDR3 is CAIKGQAMNTEAFF. CDR3 sequence (DNA): TGTGCCATCAAGGGACAGGCCATGAACACTGAAGCTTTCTTT.

The rearrangement uses TRBV5-1 and TRBJ2-7; a possible D gene is TRBD1 (5 bases). V was pared by 0 bases and J by 7 bases, with 11 bases between. Germline V gene sequence: CDR1 SGHRS, CDR2 YFSETQ. CDR3 length: 13 amino acids. The CDR3 reads CASSLAGGAEQYF. The CDR3 DNA sequence: TGCGCCAGCAGCTTGGCCGGTGGGGCGGAGCAGTACTTC.